This T cell receptor (beta chain) was found in a study of T cell repertoires in cytomegalovirus infection. Study details: Shared public TCR beta signatures pointed to both CMV infection and a matching HLA type.

This clonotype showed up just a few times. Its target is unknown. This CDR3 is built from 15 residues. CDR1 and CDR2 (germline): SGHVT, SQSDAQ. The V gene lost 4 bases and the J gene lost 4 bases, with 16 bases spanning the gap. TCRdb called the reads again in MiXCR, with one record for every CDR3 protein. Among roughly 700,000 distinct CDR3 sequences listed, 30% to 35% were seen once. This chain uses TRBV7-4 with TRBJ1-1; D remains unclear. The source is a human donor in good health (CMV status not recorded). Some clones in this sample may be carry-over from other donors' samples. Sample: cultured PBMCs, taken from culture after CMV antigen stimulation. The CDR3 sequence: CASSSPPLGSTEAFF. The CDR3, as DNA: TGTGCCAGCAGCTCACCCCCGTTAGGGTCCACTGAAGCTTTCTTT.